Sequencing of this T cell receptor (beta chain) was carried out in a study of graft-versus-host responses after intestinal transplantation. Background on the study: Every one of the recipients received anti-thymocyte globulin induction and afterwards took tacrolimus and steroids for approximately 3 years.

Here immunoSEQ multiplex PCR was the method, and the copy in TCRdb shows in-frame clones only, minus some. The top ten hold around 0.15% of the sample, which has approximately 89,000 clones, more than 85% seen once. Study-wide results and caveats: Early post-transplant falls in HvG clones accompanied the peak levels of circulating GvH clones.

In germline, CDR1 is LNHDA, CDR2 SQIVND (reference sequence). Trimming at V came to 5 bases and at J to 5 bases, leaving 1 base not matched to a gene. CDR3 length: 13 amino acids. Points on this clone: No antigen is known for it.

Here the sequenced sample was unstimulated CD4+ T cells sorted from spleen or lymph node cells, taken before intestinal transplant. The chain links TRBV19 to TRBJ1-1; 11 nucleotides line up with TRBD1. The TCR comes from a human donor who received an intestinal transplant. The CDR3: CASSRDRGTEAFF. The CDR3 DNA reads TGTGCCAGTAGTCGGGACAGGGGGACTGAAGCTTTCTTT.